A single sample is the source of the 16 T cell receptor beta chains below, sequenced in a study of blood T cells in healthy people across ages. Together with a sample-barcoded 5' primer, a J-beta primer mix was included in a second PCR lasting roughly 6 to 12 cycles. TCRdb re-called the 5' RACE reads with MiXCR, one entry per CDR3 protein. Among some 900,000 distinct CDR3 sequences listed, about 28% were seen once. Sequencing used blood. These TCRs come from an elderly woman in good health.

This clonotype showed up many times. The chain joins TRBV25-1 to TRBJ2-3; either TRBD1 or TRBD2 may supply D (5 bases each). Per germline, CDR1 MGHDK and CDR2 SYGVNS. V was clipped by 4 bases and J by 4 bases, with 12 bases between them. The CDR3 loop spans 14 amino acids. The CDR3 reads CASSAARGADTQYF. CDR3 DNA: TGTGCCAGCAGTGCTGCGAGAGGGGCAGATACGCAGTATTTT.

This clonotype has a handful of counts. This rearrangement joins TRBV20-1 to TRBJ1-1; 7 bases map to TRBD1. Germline CDR1 and CDR2: DFQATT and SNEGSKA (reference sequence). Trimming removed 6 bases from V and 3 bases from J; junction bases left unmatched: 7. The CDR3 is 13 amino acids. The CDR3 DNA reads TGCAGTGCAAGGCCAGGGGGGGACACTGAAGCTTTCTTT. It is translated as CSARPGGDTEAFF.

With regard to this clonotype: A junction end diverges from the germline sequence, so it may reflect a read error. This chain links TRBV7-6 with TRBJ2-5; 7 nucleotides agree with TRBD1. There are 14 residues in the CDR3. Germline-derived CDR1 and CDR2 are SGHVS and FNYEAQ. CDR3 sequence (DNA): TGTGCCAGCAGCCCTGGACAGGCCCAAGAGGCCCAGTACTTC. Translation gives CASSPGQAQEAQYF.

A word on this clonotype: A junction end diverges from the germline sequence, so it may reflect a read error. This rearrangement joins TRBV25-1 to TRBJ2-1; D remains ambiguous. Germline CDR1 reads MGHDK; CDR2 reads SYGVNS. The CDR3 has 15 residues. CDR3 region: CASSVSPLHSNEQFF. The CDR3 nucleotides read TGCGCCAGCAGTGTATCCCCTCTCCATTCCAATGAGCAGTTCTTC.

This clonotype was observed many times. This clone may be a read error of a much larger clone one base away. The V call is TRBV12-3 or TRBV12-4, the J call TRBJ2-1; D is ambiguous. Between the trimmed V and J ends, which lost 7 bases and 0 bases, there was a span of 10 bases. This CDR3 comprises 14 residues. CDR3: CASNGPGSYNEQFF. The CDR3 DNA is TGTGCCAGCAATGGGCCGGGCTCCTACAATGAGCAGTTCTTC.

This clonotype was picked up many times. The chain has TRBV29-1 and TRBJ1-2; no clear D. There are 12 residues in the CDR3. Germline V gives CDR1 SQVTM, CDR2 ANQGSEA. V lost 3 bases and J 3 bases, leaving 8 bases between the germline ends. CDR3 in amino acids: CSVEREDYGYTF. In DNA form, the CDR3 reads TGCAGCGTTGAGCGGGAAGACTATGGCTACACCTTC.

V gene TRBV29-1 combines with J gene TRBJ2-7; D is tentatively TRBD1 or TRBD2 (5 bases each). Per the germline V gene, CDR1 is SQVTM and CDR2 is ANQGSEA. CDR3 length: 14 amino acids. Between the trimmed V and J ends, which lost 7 bases and 12 bases, there was a span of 28 bases. CDR3 protein: CSAVSGTPEWARYF. CDR3 DNA: TGCAGCGCCGTCTCCGGGACCCCTGAGTGGGCCCGGTACTTC.

Ten or more counts support this clonotype. The chain employs TRBV4-3 and TRBJ1-5; D ambiguous. Germline V gives CDR1 LGHNA, CDR2 YSLEER. V was cut by 0 bases and J by 3 bases, with 9 bases left in between. The CDR3 has 15 amino acids. The CDR3 sequence: CASSQDTSLNQPQHF. The CDR3 DNA reads TGCGCCAGCAGCCAAGATACCAGCCTCAATCAGCCCCAGCATTTT.

The chain uses TRBV5-6 and TRBJ1-1, with no clear D. CDR3 length: 15 residues. Germline assignment: CDR1 SGHDT and CDR2 YYEEEE. V was cut by 0 bases and J by 0 bases, with 9 bases left in between. CDR3 in DNA: TGTGCCAGCAGCTTGGCACCTACCATGAACACTGAAGCTTTCTTT. Its translation is CASSLAPTMNTEAFF.

The J gene is TRBJ2-1, the V gene TRBV7-3; TRBD2 matches 7 bases. From germline, CDR1 is SGHTA and CDR2 FQGTGA. With 3 bases clipped from V and 4 bases from J, the junction kept 6 bases outside the gene matches. The CDR3 is 15 residues long. The CDR3 region has the DNA TGTGCCAGCAGCTTTGGACTAGATAGATACAATGAGCAGTTCTTC. It translates to CASSFGLDRYNEQFF.

This chain uses TRBV2 with TRBJ2-5; TRBD2 aligns across 8 bases. This CDR3 comprises 15 residues. V lost 7 bases to trimming and J lost 9 bases; unmatched junction nucleotides: 16. The germline V gene encodes CDR1 SNHLY and CDR2 FYNNEI. This CDR3 reads CASKTPGRGREPQYF. Written as DNA, the CDR3 is TGTGCCAGCAAAACTCCCGGGAGGGGCAGGGAGCCCCAGTACTTC.

With respect to this clonotype: This may stem from a read error, because a much larger clone lies one nucleotide away. The chain joins TRBV5-1 to TRBJ2-3, with a tentative D call TRBD1 (5 bases). The CDR3 is 16 amino acids. The germline V and J ends were trimmed by 0 bases and 0 bases, with 11 bases remaining between them. Germline CDR1 and CDR2: SGHRS and YFSETQ. The chain's CDR3 is CASSLGVGRSTDTQYF. The CDR3 DNA reads TGCGCCAGCAGCTTGGGTGTGGGGCGGAGCACAGATACGCAGTATTTT.

V is TRBV3-1 and J is TRBJ1-2; D call uncertain. This CDR3 is built from 14 residues. Germline V gene sequence: CDR1 LGHDT, CDR2 YNNKEL (reference sequence). V lost 2 bases and J 2 bases, leaving 9 bases between the germline ends. In DNA, the CDR3 is TGTGCCAGCAGCCAATCGGACGAGAACTATGGCTACACCTTC. Protein sequence: CASSQSDENYGYTF.

The rearrangement links TRBV7-9 to TRBJ1-4, with D perhaps matching TRBD1 (5 bases). The germline V gene has CDR1 SEHNR and CDR2 FQNEAQ (reference sequence). V shed 1 base and J shed 9 bases, with 12 bases lying between them. The CDR3 runs 14 residues. CDR3 protein: CASSLVAGPKKLFF. DNA for the CDR3: TGTGCCAGCAGCTTAGTTGCGGGGCCCAAAAAACTGTTTTTT.

This clonotype appeared many times. The CDR3 DNA follows: TGTGCCAGCAGTTTGATGAACTATGGCTACACCTTC. Translating gives CASSLMNYGYTF. V is TRBV12-3 or TRBV12-4 and J is TRBJ1-2, with no clear D. This CDR3 is built from 12 residues. Trimming cost V 3 bases and J 2 bases, with 4 bases left between them.

This sequence joins TRBV20-1 and TRBJ1-2, with 8 bases identical to TRBD1. CDR3 length equals 16 residues. Germline assignment: CDR1 DFQATT and CDR2 SNEGSKA (reference sequence). V shed 1 base, J shed 4 bases, and the junction held 11 bases outside the gene matches. The CDR3 DNA reads as TGCAGTGCTAGAGGGGCAGGGGGCGCCGTGACCTATGGCTACACCTTC. This codes for CSARGAGGAVTYGYTF.